Listed here are 5 T cell receptor beta chains from one sample, sequenced in a study of blood T cell repertoires in COVID-19. Some clones are missing from TCRdb's copy, which holds only in-frame ones; the method was immunoSEQ multiplex PCR. The profile shows over 85,000 clones, around 72% of them singletons. Input material: peripheral blood. These receptors originate from a man between 65 and 79 years old with acute or convalescent COVID-19.

The chain uses TRBV28 and TRBJ1-5, with 7 bases identical to TRBD1. The CDR3 length is 14 residues. Germline lookup yields CDR1 MDHEN and CDR2 SYDVKM. The junction had 5 bases not matched to a gene; V was cut back by 7 bases and J by 2 bases. The DNA of the CDR3 is TGTGCCAGCACAAAAGGGGGCGGCAATCAGCCCCAGCATTTT. Amino acids: CASTKGGGNQPQHF.

Notes on this clone: One end of the junction fails to match germline, which may point to a read error. The chain combines TRBV7-2 with TRBJ2-7; TRBD1 matches at 7 bases. Germline CDR1 is SGHTA and CDR2 is FQGNSA. This CDR3 is built from 12 residues. The CDR3 region is CASTLTGVEQYF. CDR3 in DNA: TGTGCCAGCACCTTAACAGGGGTCGAGCAGTACTTC.

J is TRBJ2-3 and V is TRBV7-8; 10 bases line up with TRBD2. The J segment lost 6 bases and the V segment lost 5 bases, leaving 5 bases of the junction unmatched. This CDR3 has 14 residues. Looked up from germline, CDR1 is SGHVS and CDR2 is FQNEAQ. DNA of the CDR3: TGTGCCAGCAGCCAAGGACTAGCGGTTGATACGCAGTATTTT. This encodes CASSQGLAVDTQYF.

The rearrangement joins TRBV4-2 to TRBJ1-6, with D perhaps TRBD1 (6 bases). The CDR3 loop spans 14 amino acids. V was shortened by 4 bases and J by 9 bases, with 13 bases between the two germline ends. Looked up from germline, CDR1 is LGHNA and CDR2 is YNFKEQ. CDR3 region: CASSPGTLGSPLHF. Written as DNA, the CDR3 is TGTGCCAGCAGCCCCGGGACACTTGGTTCACCCCTCCACTTT.

The rearrangement uses TRBV12-3 or TRBV12-4 and TRBJ1-6; 7 bases fit TRBD1. The CDR3 extends over 13 amino acids. V shed 10 bases and J 7 bases; nucleotides not matched to a gene: 7. The CDR3 coding sequence is TGTGCCACCCAGGGACAGAGAAATTCACCCCTCCACTTT. Amino acid sequence: CATQGQRNSPLHF.